Below, 3 T cell receptor beta chains from the same sample are listed, as sequenced in a study of spatial heterogeneity in lung cancer. TCRdb fed the 5' RACE reads into MiXCR, producing one record per CDR3 protein. Among some 40,000 distinct CDR3 sequences, approximately 3.1% were seen once, and the ten largest hold 36%. Regarding time point: sample taken at primary tumor resection. Sequences were derived from normal lung tissue next to the tumor, sampled at surgery. These receptors originate from a male donor with early-stage non-small cell lung cancer.

This clonotype was observed many times. This chain links TRBV18 with TRBJ1-5; D remains unclear. Trimming removed 0 bases from V and 2 bases from J, with 8 bases in between. The CDR3 covers 15 residues. CDR1 is KGHSH, CDR2 LQKENI, per germline. The CDR3 nucleotides read TGTGCCAGCTCACCACCAGGGTTTGGCAATCAGCCCCAGCATTTT. Its translation: CASSPPGFGNQPQHF.

This chain uses TRBV29-1 with TRBJ2-3; D unclear. The CDR3 has 16 residues. The germline CDR1 and CDR2 sequences are SQVTM and ANQGSEA. V gave up 4 bases and J gave up 1 base, with 18 bases separating them. CDR3 bases: TGCAGCGTTGGGGATATCGGTGTCCAGGGCACAGATACGCAGTATTTT. Protein sequence: CSVGDIGVQGTDTQYF.

The sample holds many counts of this clonotype. This sequence joins TRBV5-1 and TRBJ2-3; TRBD2 matches at 12 bases. This CDR3 spans 17 amino acids. Germline CDR1 reads SGHRS; CDR2 reads YFSETQ. V lost 0 bases, J lost 2 bases, and 4 bases stayed unmatched. CDR3 region: CASSLAPSGGATDTQYF. The CDR3 DNA sequence: TGCGCCAGCAGCTTGGCGCCTAGCGGGGGGGCCACAGATACGCAGTATTTT.